These 16 T cell receptor beta chains came from one sample sequenced in a study of regulatory T cells in long-lasting Graves disease. Construction of the TCR beta libraries employed iRepertoire HTBI primers in conjunction with Arm-PCR of CDR3 regions. TCRdb itself ran the multiplex PCR reads through MiXCR, one entry per CDR3 protein. The table records 500,000 to 800,000 distinct CDR3 sequences, around 32% of them present only once. The sample's time point: persistent/refractory GD, antithyroid drugs over 5 years with positive TRAb. The TCR library used RNA extracted from PBMCs. The sample here was peripheral blood mononuclear cells (PBMCs), taken when the disease was refractory, from a patient treated with antithyroid drugs. All receptors derive from a female donor with Graves disease.

This clonotype was detected a few times. The chain recombines TRBV30 with TRBJ1-2, with D hard to call. The CDR3 is 15 residues long. V gave up 5 bases and J gave up 0 bases, with 16 bases separating them. Germline-derived CDR1 and CDR2 are GTSNPN and SVGIG (reference sequence). The CDR3 DNA sequence: TGTGCCTGGGTTTCGAGCATAGCCACTAACTATGGCTACACCTTC. Translating gives CAWVSSIATNYGYTF.

Ten or more counts support this clonotype. The DNA of the CDR3 is TGTGCCAGCAAGGTCTTCGGGAACAGATACCAAGAGACCCAGTACTTC. Amino acids: CASKVFGNRYQETQYF. The J gene is TRBJ2-5, the V gene TRBV2; D is possibly TRBD2 (5 bases). Trimming stripped 7 bases from V and 0 bases from J, with 18 bases between. The CDR3 contains 16 residues. CDR1 and CDR2 from the germline V gene are SNHLY and FYNNEI.

Ten or more counts support this clonotype. The V gene is TRBV2, the J gene TRBJ2-7; 9 positions agree with TRBD2. The CDR3 runs 14 residues. The germline gives CDR1 SNHLY, CDR2 FYNNEI. Germline trimming cut 6 bases from V and 4 bases from J; bases unmatched to any gene: 7. CDR3: CASRVSGSAYEQYF. CDR3 DNA sequence: TGTGCCAGCAGGGTTAGCGGGAGCGCTTACGAGCAGTACTTC.

This clonotype has more than one count but fewer than ten. The CDR3 protein is CATSEAPGLGLYEQYF. The CDR3 coding sequence is TGTGCCACCAGTGAGGCTCCGGGACTAGGGTTGTACGAGCAGTACTTC. The chain employs TRBV24-1 and TRBJ2-7; 8 nucleotides match TRBD2. This CDR3 region has 16 residues. J was trimmed by 4 bases and V by 4 bases; bases with no gene match: 11. Per germline, CDR1 KGHDR and CDR2 SFDVKD.

This sequence joins TRBV7-3 and TRBJ1-1; possible D gene TRBD1, 5 bases. This CDR3 is 14 amino acids long. Trimming shortened V by 4 bases and J by 4 bases, and 13 bases separated the two germline ends. CDR1 and CDR2 (germline): SGHTA, FQGTGA. CDR3 protein: CASSSGLGTTEAFF. As DNA, the CDR3 is TGTGCCAGCAGCTCCGGTCTTGGGACCACTGAAGCTTTCTTT.

The chain has TRBV12-3 or TRBV12-4 and TRBJ1-5; D gene ambiguous. V was pared by 7 bases and J by 7 bases, with 17 bases between. The CDR3 runs to 14 residues. CDR3 in DNA: TGTGCCAGCACCCTTTCGGGGAATTGGCAGCCCCAGCATTTT. Translated: CASTLSGNWQPQHF.

This chain joins TRBV30 and TRBJ1-1; D is uncertain. The CDR3 is 10 residues long. Trimming left V 2 bases short and J 7 bases short, with 5 bases between. In germline, CDR1 is GTSNPN, CDR2 SVGIG (reference sequence). CDR3 bases: TGTGCCTGGAGTAACGGTGAAGCTTTCTTT. Amino acids: CAWSNGEAFF. Variable domain in full (rest from reference TRBV30 and TRBJ1-1): SQTIHQWPATLVQPVGSPLSLECTVEGTSNPNLYWYRQAAGRGLQLLFYSVGIGQISSEVPQNLSASRPQDRQFILSSKKLLLSDSGFYLCAWSNGEAFFGQGTRLTVV.

The chain recombines TRBV2 with TRBJ1-1, with D unclear. V dropped 2 bases and J dropped 1 base, with 20 bases sitting between them. From germline, CDR1 is SNHLY and CDR2 FYNNEI. This CDR3 is built from 18 residues. CDR3 residues: CASSEPKGGLYQNTEAFF. The CDR3, as DNA: TGTGCCAGCAGTGAACCAAAGGGTGGACTCTACCAGAACACTGAAGCTTTCTTT.

The chain recombines TRBV19 with TRBJ2-7; D not certain. The CDR3 is 14 amino acids. Germline CDR1 LNHDA, CDR2 SQIVND (reference sequence). V lost 5 bases and J 2 bases, leaving 13 bases between the germline ends. CDR3 DNA: TGTGCCAGTAGTGCTTCGGTGTGGACCTACGAGCAGTACTTC. This sequence encodes CASSASVWTYEQYF.

This clonotype was observed a few times. The rearrangement joins TRBV5-6 to TRBJ1-6; perhaps TRBD1 as D (5 bases). The length of the CDR3 is 12 residues. Trimming removed 4 bases from V and 8 bases from J, with 7 bases in between. Germline loops: CDR1 SGHDT, CDR2 YYEEEE. CDR3 coding DNA: TGTGCCAGCAGCGCACAGGATTCACCCCTCCACTTT. Protein: CASSAQDSPLHF.

CDR3 coding DNA: TGTGCCAGTAGTATTGGGACAGACTACTACGAGCAGTACTTC. Protein: CASSIGTDYYEQYF. The chain uses TRBV19 and TRBJ2-7, with 7 bases fitting TRBD1. The CDR3 sequence is 14 residues long. After removal of 3 bases from V and 3 bases from J, the junction contained 5 bases not matched to a gene. Germline V gene lookup returns CDR1 LNHDA and CDR2 SQIVND (reference sequence).

This clonotype showed up just a few times. The rearrangement uses TRBV7-9 and TRBJ1-1; possible D gene TRBD1, 6 bases. This CDR3 contains 12 residues. Trimming removed 6 bases from V and 5 bases from J, with 10 bases in between. Germline V CDR1 and CDR2: SEHNR, FQNEAQ (reference sequence). The CDR3 loop reads CASSTGQTEAFF. CDR3 nucleotide sequence: TGTGCCAGCAGTACAGGGCAAACTGAAGCTTTCTTT. The full variable domain, its missing parts supplied by reference TRBV7-9 and TRBJ1-1, is DTGVSQNPRHKITKRGQNVTFRCDPISEHNRLYWYRQTLGQGPEFLTYFQNEAQLEKSRLLSDRFSAERPKGSFSTLEIQRTEQGDSAMYLCASSTGQTEAFFGQGTRLTVV.

In its sample, this clonotype was seen many times. The V gene is TRBV2, the J gene TRBJ1-4; D unresolved. The CDR3 totals 15 residues. V lost 7 bases and J lost 0, with 12 bases in between. Germline CDR1 reads SNHLY; CDR2 reads FYNNEI. In DNA, the CDR3 is TGTGCCAGCACCAGAGATCCCGCAACTAATGAAAAACTGTTTTTT. It yields the protein CASTRDPATNEKLFF.

In regard to this clonotype: One end of the junction does not line up with germline, which may come from a read error. This chain links TRBV12-3 or TRBV12-4 with TRBJ1-5; a possible D gene is TRBD1 (6 bases). The CDR3 runs 16 residues. The CDR3 spells CASSLSPQGSSQPQHF. The DNA for the CDR3 is TGTGCCAGCAGTTTATCCCCACAGGGAAGCAGTCAGCCCCAGCATTTT.

V is TRBV28 and J is TRBJ1-5, with 8 nucleotides matching TRBD1. The germline gives CDR1 MDHEN, CDR2 SYDVKM. This CDR3 has 15 residues. The V segment lost 4 bases and the J segment 6 bases; nucleotides outside the gene matches: 8. DNA for the CDR3: TGTGCCAGCAGTTGGACAGGGATCGTGGGTCAGCCCCAGCATTTT. It yields the protein CASSWTGIVGQPQHF.

The V gene is TRBV2, the J gene TRBJ2-3; 9 positions agree with TRBD2. The junction had 12 bases not matched to a gene; V was cut back by 4 bases and J by 1 base. The CDR3 extends over 18 amino acids. CDR1 and CDR2 (germline): SNHLY, FYNNEI. CDR3 sequence: CASSAAILAGAGTDTQYF. The CDR3, as DNA: TGTGCCAGCAGTGCAGCGATTTTAGCGGGAGCGGGCACAGATACGCAGTATTTT.